Presented here are 2 T cell receptor beta chains from one specimen sequenced in a study of shared clonotypes between healthy human individuals. Measured with immunoSEQ multiplex PCR; TCRdb has only the in-frame clones, and not every one. The sample has around 550,000 clones; 95% to 97% are singletons. The sample consisted of naive CD4+ T cells sorted from blood. As to subset: CD45RA+ positively selected. Receptors originate from a woman between 25 and 40 years old in good health.

In DNA, the CDR3 is TGTGCCAGCACCGTAGGTAGCACAGATACGCAGTATTTT. Its translation is CASTVGSTDTQYF. V and J are TRBV11-2 and TRBJ2-3; no clear D. The ends were cut back, 7 bases at V and 0 bases at J, with 8 bases in the middle. The CDR3 is 13 residues long. Germline V CDR1 and CDR2: SGHAT, FQNNGV.

V is TRBV20-1 and J is TRBJ1-4; D not resolved. V was shortened by 5 bases and J by 5 bases, with 6 bases between the two germline ends. The CDR3 extends over 11 amino acids. Germline loops: CDR1 DFQATT, CDR2 SNEGSKA (reference sequence). DNA of the CDR3: TGCAGTGCTCGATTGAATGAAAAACTGTTTTTT. This codes for CSARLNEKLFF.